The 31 T cell receptor beta chains given below trace back to one sample, sequenced in a study of shared clonotypes between healthy human individuals. Repertoires were generated with immunoSEQ multiplex PCR, while TCRdb's copy carries only in-frame clones and drops some. The sample shows about 820,000 clones, 80% to 95% of them seen only once. In the naive CD8 group, cells lacked CD45RO and were positively selected for CCR7, so terminally differentiated effector memory CD45RA+ cells were left out. Input material: naive CD8+ T cells sorted from blood. These receptors all stem from a young man in good health.

For this clone: Other DNA sequences in the sample encode the same CDR3. The chain uses TRBV30 and TRBJ1-1, with no clear D. V lost 3 bases to trimming and J lost 1 base, with 3 bases between them. The CDR3 is made up of 11 amino acids. Germline V gives CDR1 GTSNPN, CDR2 SVGIG (reference sequence). The CDR3 nucleotides read TGTGCCTGGAGAGAGAACACTGAAGCTTTCTTT. Protein sequence: CAWRENTEAFF.

Concerning this clone itself: The identical CDR3 is also encoded by other nucleotide sequences in the sample. The chain uses TRBV6-1 and TRBJ1-5; D might be TRBD1 (5 bases). Trimming removed 2 bases at V and 0 bases at J, with 8 bases between. The length of the CDR3 is 15 residues. Germline loops: CDR1 MNHNS, CDR2 SASEGT. CDR3 DNA: TGTGCCAGCAGTGAACCAGGGTATAGCAATCAGCCCCAGCATTTT. This encodes CASSEPGYSNQPQHF.

A few counts support this clone. CDR3 protein: CASSEVSNQPQHF. The CDR3 DNA sequence: TGCGCCAGCAGTGAGGTTAGCAATCAGCCCCAGCATTTT. The rearrangement links TRBV10-1 to TRBJ1-5, with D hard to call. V lost 2 bases and J lost 0, with 2 bases in between. CDR3 length: 13 residues. In germline, CDR1 is WNHNN, CDR2 SYGVQD (reference sequence).

The V and J genes are TRBV5-6 and TRBJ2-1; D is unresolved. The germline V and J ends were trimmed by 0 bases and 9 bases, with 13 bases remaining between them. Germline V lookup: CDR1 SGHDT, CDR2 YYEEEE. The CDR3 extends over 14 amino acids. The CDR3 loop reads CASSLAGGSGEQFF. The CDR3 DNA reads as TGTGCCAGCAGCTTGGCCGGCGGTTCAGGTGAGCAGTTCTTC.

As regards this clone: In the same sample, other DNA sequences code for this CDR3. The chain links TRBV9 to TRBJ2-3; D ambiguous. Germline values: CDR1 SGDLS, CDR2 YYNGEE. The CDR3 contains 14 residues. V was shortened by 0 bases and J by 3 bases, with 8 bases between the two germline ends. CDR3 DNA: TGTGCCAGCAGCGTAGCTCTGGGGACAGATACGCAGTATTTT. It is translated as CASSVALGTDTQYF.

Concerning this clone: Other nucleotide sequences from this sample produce the same CDR3. The rearrangement joins TRBV27 to TRBJ2-7; possible D gene TRBD1, 6 bases. The CDR3 runs to 13 residues. The ends were cut back, 3 bases at V and 2 bases at J, with 8 bases in the middle. CDR1 MNHEY and CDR2 SMNVEV come from the germline V gene (reference sequence). The CDR3 DNA reads as TGTGCCAGCAGTTTGAGGGGGACCTACGAGCAGTACTTC. Encoded protein: CASSLRGTYEQYF.

The table lists this clone with a few counts. The chain couples TRBV2 to TRBJ2-5; D not certain. Germline V gene sequence: CDR1 SNHLY, CDR2 FYNNEI. Trimming took 2 bases from V and 4 from J, leaving 14 bases between them. This CDR3 has 15 amino acids. CDR3 amino acids: CASSELPGYLETQYF. DNA of the CDR3: TGTGCCAGCAGTGAATTGCCCGGGTATCTAGAGACCCAGTACTTC.

This rearrangement joins TRBV28 to TRBJ1-5; no clear D. From germline, CDR1 is MDHEN and CDR2 SYDVKM. The CDR3 is 15 amino acids. Trimming left V 1 base short and J 7 bases short, with 14 bases between. The CDR3 nucleotides are TGTGCCAGCAGTTTATTATTCGGGTCTCGACAGCCCCAGCATTTT. Translating it yields CASSLLFGSRQPQHF.

The chain employs TRBV18 and TRBJ2-5, with TRBD2 matching 7 bases. CDR3 length: 12 residues. Trimming removed 5 bases from V and 4 bases from J; junction bases left unmatched: 1. Germline V gene data show CDR1 as KGHSH and CDR2 as LQKENI. The CDR3 protein is CASSGLGETQYF. The CDR3 nucleotides are TGTGCCAGCTCAGGACTAGGAGAGACCCAGTACTTC.

In this sample, this clone turned up once. This rearrangement joins TRBV5-1 to TRBJ2-1; 12 bases align to TRBD2. Germline V lookup: CDR1 SGHRS, CDR2 YFSETQ. The CDR3 covers 15 residues. V shed 0 bases, J shed 9 bases, and the junction held 4 bases outside the gene matches. The DNA for the CDR3 is TGCGCCAGCAGCTTGGGACTAGCGGGAGAGGGTGAGCAGTTCTTC. Residues: CASSLGLAGEGEQFF.

This clone was counted a single time. This chain connects TRBV27 to TRBJ2-7, with TRBD2 as a possible D gene (6 bases). V was trimmed by 0 bases and J by 0 bases, leaving 15 bases between them. Germline assignment: CDR1 MNHEY and CDR2 SMNVEV (reference sequence). The CDR3 spans 17 residues. CDR3 residues: CASSLSKGEESSYEQYF. The DNA for the CDR3 is TGTGCCAGCAGTTTATCGAAAGGGGAGGAGAGCTCCTACGAGCAGTACTTC.

This clone showed up just once. V gene TRBV28 combines with J gene TRBJ2-7, with 8 bases aligning to TRBD1. CDR1 and CDR2 from the germline V gene are MDHEN and SYDVKM. The CDR3 consists of 16 residues. Losses at the gene ends were 8 bases for V and 0 bases for J; bases not matched to a gene: 12. CDR3 loop: CASREGQGSLSYEQYF. DNA for the CDR3: TGTGCCAGCCGCGAAGGACAGGGCTCCCTCTCCTACGAGCAGTACTTC.

This clone appeared once. The J gene is TRBJ2-7, the V gene TRBV5-5; possibly TRBD1 for D (7 bases). Germline lookup yields CDR1 SGHKS and CDR2 YYEKEE (reference sequence). The CDR3 is 15 amino acids. Trimming took 7 bases from V and 0 from J, leaving 17 bases between them. CDR3 in amino acids: CASSPGDSFSYEQYF. DNA of the CDR3: TGTGCCAGCTCCCCGGGGGACAGCTTCTCCTACGAGCAGTACTTC.

A single count supports this clone. The gene calls are TRBV7-9 and TRBJ1-1; 9 nucleotides match TRBD1. The V gene's germline CDR1 is SEHNR and CDR2 FQNEAQ (reference sequence). J gave up 0 bases and V 4 bases, and 3 bases lay outside the gene matches. This CDR3 comprises 15 residues. The CDR3 DNA sequence: TGTGCCAGCAGCTCCCGACAGGGGGTGAACACTGAAGCTTTCTTT. Protein sequence: CASSSRQGVNTEAFF. Using reference TRBV7-9 and TRBJ1-1 for the parts outside the CDR3, the full variable domain is DTGVSQNPRHKITKRGQNVTFRCDPISEHNRLYWYRQTLGQGPEFLTYFQNEAQLEKSRLLSDRFSAERPKGSFSTLEIQRTEQGDSAMYLCASSSRQGVNTEAFFGQGTRLTVV.

The gene calls are TRBV2 and TRBJ2-7, with TRBD1 identical over 9 bases. V lost 9 bases, J lost 3 bases, and 9 bases stayed unmatched. CDR3 length: 14 residues. Germline assignment: CDR1 SNHLY and CDR2 FYNNEI. In DNA, the CDR3 is TGTGCCAGTAAAACAGGGGGCCCAATCTACGAGCAGTACTTC. This sequence encodes CASKTGGPIYEQYF.

The chain uses TRBV19 and TRBJ2-3, with D maybe TRBD2 (5 bases). V lost 5 bases to trimming and J lost 1 base, with 13 bases between them. CDR1 is LNHDA, CDR2 SQIVND, per germline (reference sequence). CDR3 length: 15 amino acids. The CDR3: CASSWAPRGTDTQYF. The CDR3 DNA is TGTGCCAGTAGTTGGGCACCGCGGGGCACAGATACGCAGTATTTT.

V usage is TRBV11-2 and J usage is TRBJ1-1; D not resolved. Germline V lookup: CDR1 SGHAT, CDR2 FQNNGV. The CDR3 loop spans 16 amino acids. V was trimmed by 4 bases and J by 1 base, leaving 16 bases between them. The chain's CDR3 is CASSSWTSLTNTEAFF. The CDR3 coding sequence is TGTGCCAGCAGCTCTTGGACCAGTCTGACGAACACTGAAGCTTTCTTT.

This chain links TRBV4-1 with TRBJ2-1; maybe TRBD2 (6 bases). V lost 3 bases to trimming and J lost 4 bases, with 16 bases between them. Germline loops: CDR1 MGHRA, CDR2 YSYEKL. This CDR3 has 16 amino acids. CDR3 DNA: TGCGCCAGCAGCCAGGTGGAGAGGGAGGAGTACAATGAGCAGTTCTTC. Protein product: CASSQVEREEYNEQFF.

This chain connects TRBV2 to TRBJ2-5; D not resolved. Per the germline V gene, CDR1 is SNHLY and CDR2 is FYNNEI. The CDR3 has 13 residues. V lost 7 bases, J lost 4 bases, and 13 bases lay in between. The CDR3 sequence: CASTTAARETQYF. The CDR3 region has the DNA TGTGCCAGCACAACGGCAGCCCGAGAGACCCAGTACTTC.

This clone was found once. The chain links TRBV7-9 to TRBJ2-7; D unresolved. Germline V gives CDR1 SEHNR, CDR2 FQNEAQ (reference sequence). Trimming removed 5 bases at V and 3 bases at J, with 8 bases between. There are 12 residues in the CDR3. CDR3 loop: CASSIGYYEQYF. The CDR3 DNA sequence: TGTGCCAGCAGCATAGGATACTACGAGCAGTACTTC.

V and J are TRBV4-3 and TRBJ1-1; 8 bases line up with TRBD1. The V gene's germline CDR1 is LGHNA and CDR2 YSLEER. V lost 0 bases, J lost 4 bases, and 13 bases stayed unmatched. This CDR3 comprises 18 residues. In nucleotides, the CDR3 is TGCGCCAGCAGCCAAGATCAGGCAGGGGGCGGATGGGGCACTGAAGCTTTCTTT. Amino acid sequence: CASSQDQAGGGWGTEAFF.

The chain joins TRBV28 to TRBJ2-5; possible D gene TRBD2, 6 bases. V dropped 3 bases and J dropped 3 bases, with 14 bases sitting between them. The germline gives CDR1 MDHEN, CDR2 SYDVKM. The CDR3 sequence is 15 residues long. The DNA for the CDR3 is TGTGCCAGCAGTTTGTGGGCTAGCGAAGAAGAGACCCAGTACTTC. This encodes CASSLWASEEETQYF.

V usage is TRBV4-2 and J usage is TRBJ2-1; 7 bases line up with TRBD2. The J segment lost 3 bases and the V segment lost 2 bases, leaving 19 bases of the junction unmatched. This CDR3 contains 20 residues. The germline V gene encodes CDR1 LGHNA and CDR2 YNFKEQ. CDR3 amino acids: CASSQSLAAGTIRNYNEQFF. DNA of the CDR3: TGTGCCAGCAGCCAATCCCTAGCGGCGGGGACCATAAGGAACTACAATGAGCAGTTCTTC.

The gene calls are TRBV27 and TRBJ2-2, with D perhaps given as TRBD1 or TRBD2 (5 bases each). Germline V gene lookup returns CDR1 MNHEY and CDR2 SMNVEV (reference sequence). CDR3 size: 12 residues. The V and J ends lost 3 bases and 9 bases respectively, with 8 bases between them. The DNA of the CDR3 is TGTGCCAGCAGTTTGGGGGATCGGGAGCTGTTTTTT. Residues: CASSLGDRELFF.

J is TRBJ2-7 and V is TRBV7-6, with unresolved D. Trimming removed 1 base at V and 3 bases at J, with 7 bases between. Germline values: CDR1 SGHVS, CDR2 FNYEAQ. The CDR3 is made up of 13 amino acids. The DNA of the CDR3 is TGTGCCAGCAGCTTAGAATCCAGCTACGAGCAGTACTTC. Translation gives CASSLESSYEQYF. Supplemented by reference TRBV7-6 and TRBJ2-7, the full variable domain reads GAGVSQSPRYKVTKRGQDVALRCDPISGHVSLYWYRQALGQGPEFLTYFNYEAQQDKSGLPNDRFSAERPEGSISTLTIQRTEQRDSAMYRCASSLESSYEQYFGPGTRLTVT.

V usage is TRBV7-3 and J usage is TRBJ2-3; 10 nucleotides line up with TRBD1. CDR1 and CDR2 from the germline V gene are SGHTA and FQGTGA. V lost 1 base to trimming and J lost 2 bases; unmatched junction nucleotides: 6. The CDR3 covers 17 residues. CDR3 residues: CASSLRGGTGVTDTQYF. CDR3 coding DNA: TGTGCCAGCAGCTTAAGGGGTGGGACAGGGGTCACAGATACGCAGTATTTT.

The chain combines TRBV10-3 with TRBJ1-1, with 7 bases matching TRBD1. The CDR3 sequence is 14 residues long. CDR1 is ENHRY, CDR2 SYGVKD, per germline. V trimming: 5 bases; J trimming: 0 bases; junction bases outside the gene matches: 3. As DNA, the CDR3 is TGTGCCATCAGTCAGGGACAGCTGAACACTGAAGCTTTCTTT. Translated: CAISQGQLNTEAFF.

The V gene is TRBV19, the J gene TRBJ1-3; no reliable D call. V was clipped by 1 base and J by 0 bases, with 13 bases between them. Germline assignment: CDR1 LNHDA and CDR2 SQIVND (reference sequence). CDR3 length equals 17 residues. The CDR3 sequence: CASSIGRPGFSGNTIYF. As DNA, the CDR3 is TGTGCCAGTAGTATAGGCCGACCGGGGTTCTCTGGAAACACCATATATTTT.

The chain has TRBV19 and TRBJ1-1; no firm D call. Germline CDR1 is LNHDA and CDR2 is SQIVND (reference sequence). This CDR3 contains 13 residues. Trimming took 4 bases from V and 3 from J, leaving 9 bases between them. CDR3 residues: CASSTPGHTEAFF. CDR3 nucleotide sequence: TGTGCCAGTAGTACTCCCGGGCACACTGAAGCTTTCTTT.

This chain uses TRBV19 with TRBJ2-7; D unclear. Trimming removed 0 bases from V and 1 base from J, with 13 bases in between. CDR1 and CDR2 from the germline V gene are LNHDA and SQIVND (reference sequence). The CDR3 consists of 16 residues. This CDR3 reads CASSIDGGSLSYEQYF. For the CDR3, the DNA is TGTGCCAGTAGTATAGACGGCGGTAGTTTGTCCTACGAGCAGTACTTC.

The chain recombines TRBV30 with TRBJ2-7; D gene ambiguous. V lost 4 bases to trimming and J lost 0 bases, with 10 bases between them. This CDR3 spans 13 amino acids. Germline V gene sequence: CDR1 GTSNPN, CDR2 SVGIG (reference sequence). This CDR3 reads CAWTTKSSYEQYF. In DNA, the CDR3 is TGTGCCTGGACGACGAAGAGCTCCTACGAGCAGTACTTC.